A selection of T cell receptor beta chains follows, all from one sample in a study of blood T cell repertoires in COVID-19. Method: immunoSEQ multiplex PCR; TCRdb's copy keeps in-frame clones and lacks some. Of approximately 150,000 clones in the sample, roughly nine tenths were seen once. Sequenced material: peripheral blood. The receptors here all came from a human donor in a cohort sampled during active COVID-19. The CDR3 runs from the conserved cysteine through the conserved F or W. A D gene is named only where the DNA matches it firmly. Clone size, where shown, is once, few, many, or a class for clones that have expanded.

CASSERTSGGLTDTQYF | TGTGCCAGCAGCGAACGGACTAGCGGGGGCCTTACAGATACGCAGTATTTT | NA | 17 | TRBV21-1 | NA | TRBJ2-3
CASSPGARYQETQYF | TGCGCCAGCAGCCCCGGAGCGCGGTACCAAGAGACCCAGTACTTC | NA | 15 | TRBV5-1 | NA | TRBJ2-5
CASTPRGNTEAFF | TGTGCCAGCACCCCTAGGGGGAACACTGAAGCTTTCTTT | NA | 13 | TRBV12-3/TRBV12-4 | NA | TRBJ1-1
CASGMGQSSGNTIYF | TGTGCCAGCGGGATGGGACAAAGCTCTGGAAACACCATATATTTT | NA | 15 | TRBV6-5 | NA | TRBJ1-3
CAWSELAGGSDTQYF | TGTGCCTGGAGTGAACTAGCGGGGGGATCAGATACGCAGTATTTT | NA | 15 | TRBV30 | TRBD2 | TRBJ2-3
CASSSQGAGGGYTF | TGCGCCAGCAGCTCACAGGGGGCAGGGGGGGGCTACACCTTC | NA | 14 | TRBV5-1 | TRBD1 | TRBJ1-2
CASSLRTSATDTQYF | TGTGCCAGTAGTCTAAGGACTAGCGCCACAGATACGCAGTATTTT | NA | 15 | TRBV19 | TRBD2 | TRBJ2-3
CASSLASGAQETQYF | TGTGCCAGCAGCTTAGCGTCTGGGGCCCAAGAGACCCAGTACTTC | NA | 15 | TRBV7-2 | NA | TRBJ2-5
CASRTSGTYNEQFF | TGCGCCAGCAGAACTAGCGGGACCTACAATGAGCAGTTCTTC | NA | 14 | TRBV5-1 | TRBD2 | TRBJ2-1
CASSMQALDNSPLHF | TGTGCCAGTAGTATGCAGGCTTTGGATAATTCACCCCTCCACTTT | NA | 15 | TRBV19 | NA | TRBJ1-6
CASSSEIGLGQETQYF | TGCGCCAGCAGCTCAGAAATCGGACTCGGTCAAGAGACCCAGTACTTC | NA | 16 | TRBV5-1 | NA | TRBJ2-5
CASTTGRTGELFF | TGTGCCAGCACCACAGGGCGAACCGGGGAGCTGTTTTTT | NA | 13 | TRBV2 | NA | TRBJ2-2
CARSRHSGAQYGYTF | TGTGCCAGAAGCCGTCACAGCGGGGCGCAGTATGGCTACACCTTC | NA | 15 | TRBV5-3 | NA | TRBJ1-2
CASSFGLNTEAFF | TGTGCCAGCAGCTTCGGGTTGAACACTGAAGCTTTCTTT | NA | 13 | TRBV5-6 | NA | TRBJ1-1
CASSEDPGAGAEAFF | TGTGCCAGCAGTGAAGATCCGGGAGCGGGAGCTGAAGCTTTCTTT | once | 15 | TRBV2 | NA | TRBJ1-1
CASSVTGRETQYF | TGTGCCAGCAGCGTAACGGGGAGGGAGACCCAGTACTTC | NA | 13 | TRBV9 | NA | TRBJ2-5
CASSSLRNTEAFF | TGTGCCAGTAGTTCCCTTCGGAACACTGAAGCTTTCTTT | NA | 13 | TRBV19 | NA | TRBJ1-1
CASSQVGVRGNEQYF | TGTGCCAGCAGCCAAGTTGGGGTCAGGGGTAACGAGCAGTACTTC | few | 15 | TRBV3-1/TRBV3-2 | NA | TRBJ2-7
CASSRQGKNEKLFF | TGTGCCAGCAGTCGACAGGGGAAGAATGAAAAACTGTTTTTT | NA | 14 | TRBV6-5 | TRBD1 | TRBJ1-4
CASSYDRNTEAFF | TGTGCCAGCAGTTACGACAGGAACACTGAAGCTTTCTTT | NA | 13 | TRBV6-2/TRBV6-3 | NA | TRBJ1-1
CASSQDPSGNNEQFF | TGTGCCAGCAGCCAAGACCCCAGCGGAAACAATGAGCAGTTCTTC | NA | 15 | TRBV4-2 | NA | TRBJ2-1
CASSSTGTATNEKLFF | TGCGCCAGCAGCTCAACCGGGACAGCAACTAATGAAAAACTGTTTTTT | NA | 16 | TRBV5-1 | TRBD1 | TRBJ1-4
CASSPRRDRGWYEQYF | TGTGCCAGCAGCCCGCGCCGGGACAGGGGTTGGTACGAGCAGTACTTC | NA | 16 | TRBV7-8 | TRBD1 | TRBJ2-7
CASSFRTSGDNEQFF | TGCGCCAGCAGCTTCAGGACTAGCGGGGACAATGAGCAGTTCTTC | NA | 15 | TRBV5-1 | TRBD2 | TRBJ2-1
CAWKGAGNSPLHF | TGTGCCTGGAAAGGGGCCGGGAATTCACCCCTCCACTTT | NA | 13 | TRBV30 | NA | TRBJ1-6
CASSPGLAGGPGELFF | TGTGCCAGCAGCCCCGGACTAGCGGGGGGGCCCGGGGAGCTGTTTTTT | NA | 16 | TRBV4-2 | TRBD2 | TRBJ2-2
CASRSADSEGNSPLHF | TGCGCCAGCAGATCCGCGGACAGTGAGGGAAATTCACCCCTCCACTTT | NA | 16 | TRBV5-1 | NA | TRBJ1-6
CASSFLQETQYF | TGTGCCAGCAGCTTCCTTCAAGAGACCCAGTACTTC | NA | 12 | TRBV5-4 | NA | TRBJ2-5
CASSLGGVRELFF | TGTGCCAGCAGCTTAGGAGGAGTACGGGAGCTGTTTTTT | NA | 13 | TRBV7-9 | NA | TRBJ2-2
CASSHAATLQSSNQPQHF | TGTGCCAGCAGTCATGCGGCCACACTACAATCTAGCAATCAGCCCCAGCATTTT | NA | 18 | TRBV7-9 | NA | TRBJ1-5
CASSSREGYEQYF | TGCGCCAGCAGCTCCCGGGAGGGCTACGAGCAGTACTTC | NA | 13 | TRBV5-1 | TRBD2 | TRBJ2-7
CASSQDRGWAFF | TGTGCCAGCAGCCAAGACAGGGGTTGGGCTTTCTTT | once | 12 | TRBV3-1/TRBV3-2 | NA | TRBJ1-1
CASSLYRVAYEQYF | TGCGCCAGCAGCCTCTACAGGGTGGCCTACGAGCAGTACTTC | NA | 14 | TRBV4-1 | NA | TRBJ2-7
CASSVDRGDTGELFF | TGTGCCAGTAGTGTGGACAGGGGCGACACCGGGGAGCTGTTTTTT | NA | 15 | TRBV19 | TRBD1 | TRBJ2-2
CASSWTGGAFF | TGCGCCAGCAGTTGGACAGGGGGAGCTTTCTTT | NA | 11 | TRBV10-1 | TRBD1 | TRBJ1-1
CASSPTNYNTIYF | TGTGCCAGCAGCCCCACTAATTATAACACCATATATTTT | few | 13 | TRBV3-1/TRBV3-2 | NA | TRBJ1-3
CASSWGQGMGEQYF | TGTGCCAGCAGTTGGGGACAGGGGATGGGCGAGCAGTACTTC | NA | 14 | TRBV6-2/TRBV6-3 | TRBD1 | TRBJ2-7
CASSRMEGGRETQYF | TGCGCCAGCAGCCGAATGGAAGGGGGCCGAGAGACCCAGTACTTC | NA | 15 | TRBV4-1 | TRBD1 | TRBJ2-5
CASSTNRDRYYTQYF | TGTGCCAGCAGCACTAACCGGGACAGGTATTATACGCAGTATTTT | once | 15 | TRBV6-5 | TRBD1 | TRBJ2-3
CASSFAFQGQGNSPLHF | TGTGCCAGCAGCTTCGCGTTCCAGGGACAGGGGAATTCACCCCTCCACTTT | NA | 17 | TRBV11-2 | TRBD1 | TRBJ1-6
CASSHSRGVDQPQHF | TGCGCCAGCAGCCACTCCCGGGGGGTAGATCAGCCCCAGCATTTT | NA | 15 | TRBV4-3 | NA | TRBJ1-5
CASSLDNPNQPQHF | TGCGCCAGCAGCTTGGACAACCCAAATCAGCCCCAGCATTTT | NA | 14 | TRBV5-1 | NA | TRBJ1-5
CASTGSVPGHVSYEQYF | TGTGCCAGCACCGGATCCGTTCCGGGACACGTCTCCTACGAGCAGTACTTC | NA | 17 | TRBV7-2 | NA | TRBJ2-7
CASRGSAGYNEQFF | TGTGCCAGCAGAGGTTCCGCGGGGTACAATGAGCAGTTCTTC | NA | 14 | TRBV6-6 | NA | TRBJ2-1
CASSTIPGLGHSNEQFF | TGTGCCAGCAGCACCATTCCGGGACTAGGGCATTCCAATGAGCAGTTCTTC | NA | 17 | TRBV5-5 | TRBD2 | TRBJ2-1
CSATDSGQGSEKLFF | TGCAGTGCTACTGATTCGGGACAGGGCTCTGAAAAACTGTTTTTT | NA | 15 | TRBV20-1 | TRBD1 | TRBJ1-4
CSASALAGGSTDTQYF | TGCAGTGCTAGTGCTCTAGCGGGGGGCTCCACAGATACGCAGTATTTT | once | 16 | TRBV20-1 | TRBD2 | TRBJ2-3
CATSPDTSNEKLFF | TGTGCCACCAGCCCGGACACTTCTAATGAAAAACTGTTTTTT | NA | 14 | TRBV15 | NA | TRBJ1-4
CASSPQGGIQETQYF | TGTGCCAGCAGTCCCCAAGGGGGAATCCAAGAGACCCAGTACTTC | NA | 15 | TRBV6-5 | NA | TRBJ2-5
CASSEELAGAAANTGELFF | TGTGCCAGCAGTGAAGAACTAGCGGGGGCCGCCGCGAACACCGGGGAGCTGTTTTTT | NA | 19 | TRBV6-1 | TRBD2 | TRBJ2-2
CASSQDPGTYYTF | TGCGCCAGCAGCCAAGACCCAGGCACCTATTACACCTTC | NA | 13 | TRBV4-1 | NA | TRBJ1-2
CASSQPGLAGADSSTDTQYF | TGTGCCAGCAGCCAACCGGGACTAGCGGGGGCAGACTCTAGCACAGATACGCAGTATTTT | NA | 20 | TRBV6-2/TRBV6-3 | TRBD2 | TRBJ2-3
CASSAGYYGYTF | TGTGCCAGCAGTGCAGGGTACTATGGCTACACCTTC | NA | 12 | TRBV9 | NA | TRBJ1-2
CASSLTQTRPEQFF | TGTGCCAGCAGCCTAACTCAGACACGGCCGGAGCAGTTCTTC | NA | 14 | TRBV11-3 | NA | TRBJ2-1